This is a list of T cell receptor beta chains from one sample in a study of T cell changes during pregnancy in multiple sclerosis. The data were produced by immunoSEQ multiplex PCR, yet TCRdb's version contains in-frame clones alone and is incomplete. Altogether more than 50,000 clones are present, around 94% being singletons, with the ten largest covering under 3%. The source material was CD8+ T cells from peripheral blood mononuclear cells, sampled after pregnancy. The receptors here all came from a female donor with multiple sclerosis, enrolled in a pregnancy study. CDR3s include the opening cysteine and the closing phenylalanine or tryptophan. D genes are given only for firm matches. Size is omitted from some rows. Given values are once, few, many or a class for expanded clones.

>NA|TRBD2|TRBJ2-1|TRBV7-3
CASSDSGSSYNEQFF
TGTGCCAGCAGCGATAGCGGGAGCTCCTACAATGAGCAGTTCTTC
>once|NA|TRBJ2-5|TRBV29-1
CSVETPGRTQYF
TGCAGCGTTGAAACGCCCGGTCGAACCCAGTACTTC
>NA|TRBD1|TRBJ2-3|TRBV28
CASSPDRPSTDTQYF
TGTGCCAGCAGTCCGGACAGGCCAAGCACAGATACGCAGTATTTT
>NA|TRBD2|TRBJ2-3|TRBV7-8
CASSRTPSGPDTDTQYF
TGTGCCAGCAGCCGAACCCCTAGCGGCCCAGATACAGATACGCAGTATTTT
>once|TRBD1|TRBJ1-1|TRBV10-3
CAISFQGGDTEAFF
TGTGCCATCAGCTTCCAGGGGGGAGACACTGAAGCTTTCTTT
>NA|TRBD2|TRBJ2-3|TRBV19
CASSGTSGPHDTQYF
TGTGCCAGTAGCGGGACTAGCGGCCCTCACGATACGCAGTATTTT
>NA|TRBD2|TRBJ2-1|TRBV4-1
CASSQVMVAGGPDNEQFF
TGCGCCAGCAGCCAAGTAATGGTAGCGGGAGGGCCCGACAATGAGCAGTTCTTC
>NA|TRBD2|TRBJ2-1|TRBV4-1
CASSQSPGGAAGDNEQFF
TGCGCCAGCAGCCAATCCCCCGGCGGGGCAGCGGGGGACAATGAGCAGTTCTTC
>NA|NA|TRBJ2-7|TRBV5-8
CASSLAGYYEQYF
TGTGCCAGCAGCTTGGCGGGTTACTACGAGCAGTACTTC
>NA|NA|TRBJ2-1|TRBV7-5
CVRSLVGRKPGDEQFF
TGTGTCAGAAGCTTAGTTGGGAGAAAACCAGGTGATGAGCAGTTCTTC
>NA|NA|TRBJ2-7|TRBV14
CASSQARYPLWSYEQYF
TGTGCCAGCAGCCAAGCTAGATACCCTCTCTGGTCTTATGAGCAGTACTTC
>NA|NA|TRBJ2-7|TRBV19
CASSIETGTLAYEQYF
TGTGCCAGTAGTATAGAAACCGGGACACTCGCCTACGAGCAGTACTTC
>NA|NA|TRBJ2-3|TRBV5-1
CASSLVFGDTQYF
TGCGCCAGCAGCTTGGTATTCGGAGATACGCAGTATTTT
>NA|NA|TRBJ2-3|TRBV27
CASSSPLTDTQYF
TGTGCCAGCAGTTCCCCCCTAACAGATACGCAGTATTTT
>NA|NA|TRBJ1-2|TRBV7-9
CASSSPIGGDGYTF
TGTGCCAGCAGCTCACCGATAGGGGGAGATGGCTACACCTTC
>NA|TRBD1|TRBJ2-1|TRBV11-2
CASSSRTGFAYNEQFF
TGTGCCAGCAGCTCCAGGACAGGGTTTGCCTACAATGAGCAGTTCTTC
>NA|NA|TRBJ2-7|TRBV7-2
CASSFGTGLNYEQYF
TGTGCCAGCAGCTTTGGAACGGGACTTAACTACGAGCAGTACTTC
>NA|TRBD1|TRBJ2-4|TRBV15
CATSRSPGTGLVDKNIQYF
TGTGCCACCAGCAGAAGTCCCGGGACAGGGTTGGTTGACAAAAACATTCAGTACTTC
>NA|TRBD1|TRBJ2-3|TRBV15
CATSRRQGAAADTQYF
TGTGCCACCAGCAGGAGACAGGGGGCAGCCGCAGATACGCAGTATTTT
>once|TRBD2|TRBJ2-1|TRBV11-3
CASSAGLAGGQIYNEQFF
TGTGCCAGCAGCGCCGGACTAGCGGGAGGCCAGATCTACAATGAGCAGTTCTTC